This TCR beta chain was profiled in a study of glioma-infiltrating T cells after dendritic cell vaccination. As regards this clone: Its specificity is unknown.

CDR3 length: 15 amino acids. The V gene lost 5 bases and the J gene lost 4 bases, with 15 bases spanning the gap. CDR1 and CDR2 from the germline V gene are MNHEY and SMNVEV (reference sequence). PBMC were collected before vaccination, two weeks after the third vaccination, and at progression. Notes on the study in general: Few patients contributed both blood and tumor specimens.

TCRdb keeps only in-frame clones here, not all; method: immunoSEQ multiplex PCR. The table shows just under 85,000 clones, with around 90% occurring only once. The source was blood, collected before dendritic cell vaccination. This rearrangement joins TRBV27 to TRBJ1-5; D is possibly TRBD1 (5 bases). The TCR sequence derives from a human donor with glioblastoma. The CDR3 DNA reads as TGTGCCAGCAGTCTGGCCCCAGGGTTTAATCAGCCCCAGCATTTT. Translating it yields CASSLAPGFNQPQHF.